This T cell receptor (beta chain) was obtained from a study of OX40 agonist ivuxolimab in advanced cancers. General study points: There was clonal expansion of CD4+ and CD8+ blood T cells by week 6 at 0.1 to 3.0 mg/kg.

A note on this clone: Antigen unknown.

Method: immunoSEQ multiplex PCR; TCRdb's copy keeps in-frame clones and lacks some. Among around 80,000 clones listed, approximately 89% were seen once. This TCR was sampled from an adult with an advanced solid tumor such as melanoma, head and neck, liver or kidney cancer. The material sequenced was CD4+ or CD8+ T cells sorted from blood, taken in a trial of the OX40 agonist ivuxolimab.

CDR3 nucleotide sequence: TGCGCCAGCAGTGCACAGTACAATGAGCAGTTCTTC. Its translation: CASSAQYNEQFF. The chain is built from TRBV10-2 and TRBJ2-1; D gene uncertain. The germline V and J ends were trimmed by 4 bases and 4 bases, with 5 bases remaining between them. This CDR3 has 12 amino acids. From germline, CDR1 is WSHSY and CDR2 SAAADI.